This is a list of T cell receptor beta chains from one sample in a study of regulatory T cells in long-lasting Graves disease. Each CDR3 protein is one row after TCRdb ran MiXCR on the multiplex PCR reads. The repertoire includes 300,000 to 400,000 distinct CDR3 sequences, around 15% of them detected once, and 30% sits in the top ten. The data were also submitted as part of a second study, on T cells in Graves' hyperthyroidism and ophthalmopathy.

Here the sequenced sample was peripheral blood mononuclear cells (PBMCs), taken at new diagnosis, from a patient treated with antithyroid drugs. These receptors were collected from a man aged 35 to 55 with Graves disease. The CDR3 runs from the conserved cysteine through the conserved F or W. The order of the fields is CDR3 DNA, CDR3 protein, J gene, V gene, clone size, D gene. A D gene is named only where the DNA matches it firmly. A row's size may be missing; if present it is once, few, many or a size class.

TGCAGCGTTGGAGGATACGGCGGGGGGGGCACAGATACGCAGTATTTT,CSVGGYGGGGTDTQYF,TRBJ2-3,TRBV29-1,NA,TRBD2
TGTGCCAGCAGTCACCTGTCAGGGGATTCACCCCTCCACTTT,CASSHLSGDSPLHF,TRBJ1-6,TRBV6-1,few,NA
TGTGCCAGCAGCTTATGGCTAGCGGGGGAGGGGGAGACCCAGTACTTC,CASSLWLAGEGETQYF,TRBJ2-5,TRBV7-2,many,TRBD2
TGTGCCAGCAGCCTGGAGCCAGCGGGCGAAAAACTGTTTTTT,CASSLEPAGEKLFF,TRBJ1-4,TRBV5-8,few,NA
TGTGCCAGCAGCCGCCCGCAGCGGGGGTCCACTGAAGCTTTCTTT,CASSRPQRGSTEAFF,TRBJ1-1,TRBV7-9,NA,NA
TGCGCCAGCAGCCAAGCTATCCAGGGGGATCAGCCCCAGCATTTT,CASSQAIQGDQPQHF,TRBJ1-5,TRBV28,NA,TRBD1
TGCGCCAGCAGCAAGACAGGGGGAGGCACTGAAGCTTTCTTT,CASSKTGGGTEAFF,TRBJ1-1,TRBV5-1,many,TRBD1
TGTGCCAGCACCCTTGGGGGGGTGAACGAGCAGTACTTC,CASTLGGVNEQYF,TRBJ2-7,TRBV28,many,TRBD2
TGCAGTGCTAGTGGGCAGGGCGGTGAAAAACTGTTTTTT,CSASGQGGEKLFF,TRBJ1-4,TRBV20-1,many,NA
TGTGCCAGCAGTGTCGGACAGGGCTTCAGTTCACCCCTCCACTTT,CASSVGQGFSSPLHF,TRBJ1-6,TRBV25-1,many,TRBD1
TGTGCCAGCAGTGTTGGCCCTGGAAACACCATATATTTT,CASSVGPGNTIYF,TRBJ1-3,TRBV9,many,NA
TGTGCCACCAGTGAGTCGGGGACACTACCTAGGGATGAGCAGTTCTTC,CATSESGTLPRDEQFF,TRBJ2-1,TRBV24-1,NA,NA
TGTGCCAGCAGCTTAGCGCCTGGAAACACCATATATTTT,CASSLAPGNTIYF,TRBJ1-3,TRBV7-2,many,NA
TGTGCCAGCAGCTCGGGGACAATGGGGGAGCAGTACTTC,CASSSGTMGEQYF,TRBJ2-7,TRBV7-6,NA,NA
TGTGCCTGGAGTTCCACACTGAAAGCTTTCTTT,CAWSSTLKAFF,TRBJ1-1,TRBV30,NA,NA
TGCGCCAGCAGCCAAGATGGGGGTTATGTACATGGCTACACCTTC,CASSQDGGYVHGYTF,TRBJ1-2,TRBV4-1,few,NA
TGTGCCAGCAGCCCCCCTAGCGGGGGTACCTACGAGCAGTACTTC,CASSPPSGGTYEQYF,TRBJ2-7,TRBV9,NA,TRBD2
TGTGCCAGCAGTGTGAACAGGGGGATCAACGAGCAGTACTTC,CASSVNRGINEQYF,TRBJ2-7,TRBV2,once,TRBD1
TGCAGTGCTAGAGACAGGGTTAGCAATCAGCCCCAGCATTTT,CSARDRVSNQPQHF,TRBJ1-5,TRBV20-1,NA,NA